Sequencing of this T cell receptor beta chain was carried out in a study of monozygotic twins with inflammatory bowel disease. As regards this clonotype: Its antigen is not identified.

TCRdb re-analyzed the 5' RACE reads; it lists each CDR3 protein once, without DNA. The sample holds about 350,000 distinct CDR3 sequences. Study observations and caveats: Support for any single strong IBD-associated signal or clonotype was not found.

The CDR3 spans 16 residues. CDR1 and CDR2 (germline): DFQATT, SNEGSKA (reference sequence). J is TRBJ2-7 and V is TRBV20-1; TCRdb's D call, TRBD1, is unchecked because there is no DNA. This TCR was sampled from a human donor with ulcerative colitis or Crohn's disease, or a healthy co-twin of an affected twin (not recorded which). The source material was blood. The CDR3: CSAREYRPGSSYEQYF.